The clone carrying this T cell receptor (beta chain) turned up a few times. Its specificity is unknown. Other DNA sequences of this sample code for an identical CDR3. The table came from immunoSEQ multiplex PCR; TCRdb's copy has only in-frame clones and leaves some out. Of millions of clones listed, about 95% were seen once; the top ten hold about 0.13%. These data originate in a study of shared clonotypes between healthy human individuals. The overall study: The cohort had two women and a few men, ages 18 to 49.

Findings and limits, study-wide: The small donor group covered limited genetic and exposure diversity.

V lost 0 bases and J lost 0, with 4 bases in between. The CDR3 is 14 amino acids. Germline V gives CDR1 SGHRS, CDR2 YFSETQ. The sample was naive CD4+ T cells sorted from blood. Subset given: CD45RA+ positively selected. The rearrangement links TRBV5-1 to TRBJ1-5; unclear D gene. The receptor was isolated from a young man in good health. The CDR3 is CASSLEGSNQPQHF. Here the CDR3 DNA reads TGCGCCAGCAGCTTGGAGGGTAGCAATCAGCCCCAGCATTTT.